This TCR beta chain emerged from a study of cytomegalovirus exposure and HLA in healthy donors. The PCR made use of 60 Vbeta and 13 Jbeta primers. Profiling relied on immunoSEQ multiplex PCR, and the TCRdb table lists in-frame clones only, not all of them. The sample holds roughly 190,000 clones, roughly 13% seen once. Study-wide results and caveats: According to an earlier analysis, most TCR beta V segments yielded productive rearrangements about 87% or about 30% of the time.

Turning to this clone: No antigen is known for it.

V was shortened by 4 bases and J by 4 bases, with 14 bases between the two germline ends. Germline V CDR1 and CDR2: MNHEY, SVGAGI. There are 14 residues in the CDR3. This receptor was taken from a man aged 50-60 years in good health and CMV-seropositive. This chain uses TRBV6-5 with TRBJ2-7; possibly TRBD2 for D (6 bases). Sequenced sample: PBMCs. The CDR3 is CASSSAGLPYEQYF. CDR3 sequence (DNA): TGTGCCAGCAGTTCCGCGGGGCTTCCGTACGAGCAGTACTTC.